The T cell receptor beta chain under discussion was sequenced for a study of cytomegalovirus exposure and HLA in healthy donors. With 60 Vbeta and 13 Jbeta primers, the PCR was carried out. The data were produced by immunoSEQ multiplex PCR, yet TCRdb's version contains in-frame clones alone and is incomplete. The table lists approximately 150,000 clones. Findings and caveats of the study: Most CMV-associated TCR beta chains were later found to appear HLA-restricted. The sole available immune exposure information was CMV serostatus. A missense DCLRE1C variant was associated with V- and J-gene trimming of TCR beta chains in a later analysis, and an independent cohort replicated the association.

As regards this clone: The antigen is undetermined.

V dropped 5 bases and J dropped 0; count of bases not matched to a gene: 7. Germline loops: CDR1 SGHNT, CDR2 YYREEE (reference sequence). CDR3 length: 15 residues. The V and J genes are TRBV5-4 and TRBJ2-5; TRBD2 agrees at 7 bases. Sequenced material: PBMCs. The TCR comes from a woman aged 50 to 65 in good health and CMV-seronegative. The DNA for the CDR3 is TGTGCCAGCAGTCCGCGGAGCGGGGACCAAGAGACCCAGTACTTC. This translates into CASSPRSGDQETQYF.